This is a list of T cell receptor beta chains from one sample in a study of blood T cell repertoires in COVID-19. Profiled with immunoSEQ multiplex PCR; TCRdb holds only in-frame clones, not every one. The table has about 180,000 clones, 84% seen once. The sequenced material came from peripheral blood. These receptor sequences come from a human donor in a cohort sampled during active COVID-19. CDR3s include the opening cysteine and the closing phenylalanine or tryptophan. D genes are given only for firm matches. The size of a clone is reported for some rows only, either as once, few or many, or as a class for expanded clones.

>-|TRBV27|TRBJ2-7|TRBD1
CASSPETGKYEQYF
TGTGCCAGCAGTCCAGAGACAGGGAAGTACGAGCAGTACTTC
>-|TRBV7-3|TRBJ2-2|TRBD2
CASSQGRAGELFF
TGTGCCAGCAGTCAAGGGAGGGCCGGGGAGCTGTTTTTT
>-|TRBV15|TRBJ1-5|-
CATSRGRGSNQPQHF
TGTGCCACCAGCAGAGGCAGGGGCAGCAATCAGCCCCAGCATTTT
>-|TRBV29-1|TRBJ2-1|-
CSVEGVTSFLSPYNEQFF
TGCAGCGTTGAAGGGGTAACTAGCTTCCTTAGCCCCTACAATGAGCAGTTCTTC
>once|TRBV19|TRBJ2-1|-
CASSIDFSGRHNEQFF
TGTGCCAGTAGTATAGATTTCTCCGGGAGACACAATGAGCAGTTCTTC
>few|TRBV25-1|TRBJ1-4|-
CASSAHKGGRVVEKLFF
TGTGCCAGCAGTGCCCACAAGGGCGGCAGGGTAGTTGAAAAACTGTTTTTT
>-|TRBV2|TRBJ2-7|-
CASSTGTPSLYEQYF
TGTGCCAGCAGTACCGGGACACCTTCCCTCTACGAGCAGTACTTC
>-|TRBV5-6|TRBJ2-7|TRBD1
CASSPESGRDRGYEQYF
TGTGCCAGCAGCCCGGAATCCGGTCGGGACAGGGGCTACGAGCAGTACTTC
>-|TRBV6-2/TRBV6-3|TRBJ2-5|-
CASSPRHPWYQETQYF
TGTGCCAGCAGTCCCCGACACCCCTGGTACCAAGAGACCCAGTACTTC
>-|TRBV11-2|TRBJ1-1|-
CASSHGTYMNTEAFF
TGTGCCAGCAGCCACGGGACTTACATGAACACTGAAGCTTTCTTT
>-|TRBV9|TRBJ1-4|-
CASSPSTTGKLFF
TGTGCCAGCAGCCCCTCCACGACGGGAAAACTGTTTTTT
>-|TRBV7-2|TRBJ1-1|-
CASSPGYTEAFF
TGTGCCAGCAGCCCGGGTTACACTGAAGCTTTCTTT
>-|TRBV18|TRBJ1-3|-
CASSPDSRSGNTIYF
TGTGCCAGCTCACCAGACAGTCGATCTGGAAACACCATATATTTT
>-|TRBV4-2|TRBJ2-3|-
CASSPTRADTQYF
TGTGCCAGCAGCCCGACTAGGGCAGATACGCAGTATTTT
>-|TRBV13|TRBJ2-1|TRBD2
CASTPRGSGGIDEQFF
TGTGCCAGCACCCCCCGGGGTAGCGGGGGGATCGATGAGCAGTTCTTC
>-|TRBV4-1|TRBJ2-2|TRBD1
CASSQPGQSANTGELFF
TGCGCCAGCAGCCAGCCGGGACAGAGCGCGAACACCGGGGAGCTGTTTTTT
>-|TRBV19|TRBJ2-1|TRBD2
CASEASPLRAGVHNEQFF
TGTGCCAGTGAGGCTTCTCCTCTCCGGGCGGGGGTTCACAATGAGCAGTTCTTC
>-|TRBV7-8|TRBJ2-6|-
CASSLGFRDRRGANVLTF
TGTGCCAGCAGCTTAGGGTTCCGCGACAGGCGGGGGGCCAACGTCCTGACTTTC
>-|TRBV11-3|TRBJ2-3|-
CASSSQQTGRTQYF
TGTGCCAGCAGCTCCCAACAGACAGGGAGGACGCAGTATTTT
>-|TRBV19|TRBJ1-5|-
CASSIPRGPDNQPQHF
TGTGCCAGTAGTATACCCCGCGGGCCGGACAATCAGCCCCAGCATTTT
>-|TRBV5-1|TRBJ2-2|TRBD2
CASSPRASGGPGGELFF
TGCGCCAGCAGCCCACGGGCTAGCGGGGGCCCGGGCGGGGAGCTGTTTTTT
>-|TRBV20-1|TRBJ2-7|-
CSAPFLGEQYF
TGCAGTGCCCCGTTCCTAGGAGAGCAGTACTTC
>-|TRBV12-3/TRBV12-4|TRBJ2-7|-
CASSLTGRYEQYF
TGTGCCAGCAGTTTAACGGGTCGGTACGAGCAGTACTTC
>-|TRBV27|TRBJ2-3|-
CASAALQNPLDTQYF
TGTGCCAGCGCGGCTCTCCAGAACCCGTTGGATACGCAGTATTTT
>many|TRBV5-4|TRBJ2-5|-
CASSGAGETQYF
TGTGCCAGCAGCGGGGCTGGGGAGACCCAGTACTTC
>few|TRBV18|TRBJ2-7|-
CASSPRGQSTGGPIEQYF
TGTGCCAGCTCACCACGGGGACAATCCACCGGCGGGCCCATCGAGCAGTACTTC
>-|TRBV7-2|TRBJ2-7|TRBD1
CASSLYRGQPYEQYF
TGTGCCAGCAGCTTATATAGGGGACAGCCCTACGAGCAGTACTTC
>-|TRBV6-5|TRBJ2-4|TRBD2
CATLAGGKNIQYF
TGTGCCACATTAGCGGGGGGCAAAAACATTCAGTACTTC
>-|TRBV27|TRBJ2-3|TRBD2
CASSGLAGSTDTQYF
TGTGCCAGCAGTGGACTAGCGGGGAGCACAGATACGCAGTATTTT
>once|TRBV6-6|TRBJ2-5|TRBD1
CASSPLTGLETQYF
TGTGCCAGCAGTCCCTTGACAGGGTTAGAGACCCAGTACTTC